The entry below gives a single T cell receptor beta chain sequence along with its context. What it binds is not known. The data were taken from a study of T cell responses to AZD1222 COVID-19 vaccine. Findings and caveats of the study: The donor group comprised mostly white British people and more females; the analysis possibly underestimated clonal diversity. Across spike, vaccine-associated CD4 TCRs were found, dominant at 160-218 and 743-854. Epitopes outside B.1.351 and B.1.1.7 mutated regions reportedly drew nearly half of spike TCRs. At study baseline, merely several AZD1222 recipients were seropositive.

Sequenced by immunoSEQ multiplex PCR; TCRdb stores in-frame clones only, minus some. Counted here are more than 85,000 clones, approximately 91% occurring once; the ten biggest clones make up 10% to 15%. The CDR3 extends over 12 amino acids. In germline, CDR1 is SNHLY, CDR2 FYNNEI. V trimming: 6 bases; J trimming: 7 bases; junction bases outside the gene matches: 3. The input for sequencing was peripheral blood, taken on day 0 of MenACWY control vaccination. The chain uses TRBV2 and TRBJ2-1; 7 positions agree with TRBD1. The sequence was obtained from an adult in good health. CDR3 sequence: CASSLRGNEQFF. Here the CDR3 DNA reads TGTGCCAGCAGCCTCAGGGGGAATGAGCAGTTCTTC.